The 19 T cell receptor beta chains given below trace back to one sample, sequenced in a study of blood T cell repertoires in COVID-19. Clones were sequenced by immunoSEQ multiplex PCR, and TCRdb holds only the in-frame ones, with some missing. The table has 90,000 or so clones, approximately 87% seen once. Sequencing used peripheral blood. These receptors originate from a human donor in a cohort sampled during active COVID-19.

V is TRBV6-5 and J is TRBJ1-5; tentative D call: TRBD1 (5 bases). V was shortened by 4 bases and J by 0 bases, with 10 bases between the two germline ends. The CDR3 contains 15 residues. The germline CDR1 and CDR2 sequences are MNHEY and SVGAGI. CDR3 DNA sequence: TGTGCCAGCAGTTGGGACTTCTATAGCAATCAGCCCCAGCATTTT. It specifies CASSWDFYSNQPQHF.

This chain uses TRBV29-1 with TRBJ1-1, with 9 bases matching TRBD1. Trimming cost V 7 bases and J 1 base; bases outside gene matches: 10. CDR3 size: 15 residues. CDR1 and CDR2 from the germline V gene are SQVTM and ANQGSEA. The CDR3 sequence is CSGRGQGGSNTEAFF. The DNA of the CDR3 is TGCAGCGGCCGGGGACAGGGAGGTTCGAACACTGAAGCTTTCTTT. Complete variable domain (other parts from reference TRBV29-1 and TRBJ1-1): SAVISQKPSRDICQRGTSLTIQCQVDSQVTMMFWYRQQPGQSLTLIATANQGSEATYESGFVIDKFPISRPNLTFSTLTVSNMSPEDSSIYLCSGRGQGGSNTEAFFGQGTRLTVV.

The chain links TRBV28 to TRBJ2-7; the match to TRBD1 covers 9 bases. CDR1 is MDHEN, CDR2 SYDVKM, per germline. J was trimmed by 3 bases and V by 5 bases; bases with no gene match: 11. The CDR3 consists of 16 residues. CDR3 sequence: CASSPLRRTGVYEQYF. The DNA for the CDR3 is TGTGCCAGCAGTCCCCTTAGGCGGACAGGGGTCTACGAGCAGTACTTC.

The chain has TRBV28 and TRBJ1-2; 7 nucleotides align to TRBD1. The CDR3 has 14 amino acids. In germline, CDR1 is MDHEN, CDR2 SYDVKM. The J segment lost 5 bases and the V segment lost 5 bases, leaving 8 bases of the junction unmatched. CDR3 nucleotide sequence: TGTGCCAGCAGTACGACAGGGTTGGGGTATGGCTACACCTTC. As protein: CASSTTGLGYGYTF.

This clone is a singleton in its sample. The V call is TRBV6-1, the J call TRBJ2-3, with TRBD1 matching over 7 bases. J lost 1 base, V lost 4 bases, and 8 bases had no gene match. CDR3 length equals 16 residues. Germline CDR1 MNHNS, CDR2 SASEGT. Here the CDR3 DNA reads TGTGCCAGCAGTGGGTCAGGGGGTGCGGGCACAGATACGCAGTATTTT. This gives the protein CASSGSGGAGTDTQYF.

The gene calls are TRBV6-5 and TRBJ1-5; weak D call: TRBD1 (6 bases). Trimming took 4 bases from V and 1 from J, leaving 11 bases between them. CDR3 size: 15 residues. The germline V gene encodes CDR1 MNHEY and CDR2 SVGAGI. The CDR3 sequence: CASSLDRQSNQPQHF. CDR3 in DNA: TGTGCCAGCAGTTTGGACAGACAGAGCAATCAGCCCCAGCATTTT.

The chain carries TRBV15 and TRBJ2-1; no clear D. The CDR3 runs to 13 residues. Germline CDR1 reads LNHNV; CDR2 reads YYDKDF (reference sequence). Trimming cost V 0 bases and J 10 bases, with 10 bases left between them. The CDR3: CATSRDSNREQFF. The CDR3 nucleotides are TGTGCCACCAGCAGAGATTCAAACAGAGAGCAGTTCTTC.

CDR3 in amino acids: CASSFAYERGPTNEKLFF. In DNA form, the CDR3 reads TGTGCCAGCAGTTTTGCTTACGAGCGGGGCCCAACTAATGAAAAACTGTTTTTT. The rearrangement joins TRBV27 to TRBJ1-4; D is possibly TRBD1 (5 bases). V lost 3 bases and J 0 bases, leaving 17 bases between the germline ends. The CDR3 spans 18 residues. The V gene's germline CDR1 is MNHEY and CDR2 SMNVEV (reference sequence).

This clone appeared a few times. The V and J genes are TRBV28 and TRBJ2-1, with TRBD1 matching 8 bases. This CDR3 comprises 14 residues. Per the germline V gene, CDR1 is MDHEN and CDR2 is SYDVKM. With V trimmed by 5 bases and J by 12 bases, 12 bases remained unmatched. CDR3 sequence reads: CASSGGTRTGLQFF. In DNA, the CDR3 is TGTGCCAGCAGTGGGGGAACTCGGACAGGGTTGCAGTTCTTC.

The rearrangement links TRBV11-3 to TRBJ2-1, with TRBD1 matching over 10 bases. V gave up 4 bases and J gave up 4 bases; unmatched junction bases: 1. CDR3 length: 14 amino acids. Germline V gene lookup returns CDR1 SGHNT and CDR2 YENEEA. The CDR3 DNA sequence: TGTGCCAGCAGCTCGGGACAGGGGTACAATGAGCAGTTCTTC. This translates into CASSSGQGYNEQFF.

This clone occurred once. The rearrangement links TRBV19 to TRBJ2-5, with 7 bases that match TRBD1. This CDR3 has 13 amino acids. V lost 5 bases and J lost 7; bases outside the gene matches: 7. Germline values: CDR1 LNHDA, CDR2 SQIVND (reference sequence). As DNA, the CDR3 is TGTGCCAGTAGTGGAACAGGGGTCGGGACCCAGTACTTC. It yields the protein CASSGTGVGTQYF. Drawing the rest from reference TRBV19 and TRBJ2-5, the complete variable domain is DGGITQSPKYLFRKEGQNVTLSCEQNLNHDAMYWYRQDPGQGLRLIYYSQIVNDFQKGDIAEGYSVSREKKESFPLTVTSAQKNPTAFYLCASSGTGVGTQYFGPGTRLLVL.

V is TRBV7-3 and J is TRBJ2-2, with 9 bases lining up with TRBD2. Trimming cost V 5 bases and J 2 bases; bases outside gene matches: 6. The CDR3 contains 16 residues. Germline-derived CDR1 and CDR2 are SGHTA and FQGTGA. DNA for the CDR3: TGTGCCAGCAGCACTACTAGCGGGTCTAACACCGGGGAGCTGTTTTTT. This gives the protein CASSTTSGSNTGELFF.

The chain recombines TRBV27 with TRBJ2-7; 9 nucleotides match TRBD1. The CDR3 runs 17 residues. The germline gives CDR1 MNHEY, CDR2 SMNVEV (reference sequence). The junction had 12 bases not matched to a gene; V was cut back by 4 bases and J by 2 bases. The CDR3 nucleotides are TGTGCCAGCAGTTCTACGTTCGGACAGGGGATACCCTACGAGCAGTACTTC. Its protein product is CASSSTFGQGIPYEQYF.

CDR3 residues: CASSQVLQGTQYF. CDR3 DNA: TGTGCCAGCAGCCAAGTTCTCCAGGGTACGCAGTATTTT. The rearrangement joins TRBV3-1 (or the pseudogene TRBV3-2) to TRBJ2-3; weak D call: TRBD1 (5 bases). Between the trimmed V and J ends, which lost 1 base and 8 bases, there was a span of 10 bases. Germline-derived CDR1 and CDR2 are LGHDT and YNNKEL (reference sequence). The CDR3 is 13 residues long.

The chain links TRBV2 to TRBJ2-7; no clear D. Trimming cost V 4 bases and J 9 bases, with 10 bases left between them. The germline gives CDR1 SNHLY, CDR2 FYNNEI. The length of the CDR3 is 11 residues. The CDR3 nucleotides read TGTGCCAGCAGTGTCGGAGACGGGCAGTACTTC. It specifies CASSVGDGQYF.

The chain recombines TRBV6-6 with TRBJ2-7; weak D call: TRBD1 (7 bases). CDR1 is MNHNY and CDR2 is SVGAGI in the germline V gene (reference sequence). V gave up 4 bases and J gave up 5 bases, with 15 bases separating them. There are 14 residues in the CDR3. The CDR3 DNA follows: TGTGCCAGCAGTTTTGTAGGGGGCGGGAACGAGCAGTACTTC. Its protein is CASSFVGGGNEQYF.

The chain links TRBV3-1 (or the pseudogene TRBV3-2) to TRBJ2-7; D ambiguous. CDR3 size: 15 residues. V was shortened by 4 bases and J by 0 bases, with 13 bases between the two germline ends. Germline-derived CDR1 and CDR2 are LGHDT and YNNKEL (reference sequence). The CDR3 here is CASSPDWSGSYEQYF. The CDR3, as DNA: TGTGCCAGCAGCCCAGATTGGTCAGGCTCCTACGAGCAGTACTTC.

The chain links TRBV6-5 to TRBJ1-1; D call uncertain. Germline V gene lookup returns CDR1 MNHEY and CDR2 SVGAGI. Trimming removed 2 bases at V and 8 bases at J, with 12 bases between. This CDR3 contains 13 residues. This chain's CDR3 is CASSYRELSEAFF. DNA for the CDR3: TGTGCCAGCAGTTACCGGGAGCTCTCGGAAGCTTTCTTT.

The rearrangement links TRBV18 to TRBJ1-5; D remains unclear. Germline V lookup: CDR1 KGHSH, CDR2 LQKENI. The V and J ends lost 3 bases and 5 bases respectively, with 8 bases between them. The CDR3 runs to 13 residues. The CDR3 loop reads CASSPEDYQPQHF. CDR3 coding DNA: TGTGCCAGCTCACCGGAGGATTATCAGCCCCAGCATTTT.